The entry below describes one T cell receptor (beta chain). CDR1 and CDR2 (germline): MNHNS, SASEGT. The CDR3 is 18 amino acids. V dropped 7 bases and J dropped 0; count of bases not matched to a gene: 17. Uncontrolled infection, other autoimmune disease, pregnancy or lactation excluded patients. Thyroid ultrasound, orbital computed tomography, clinical symptoms, and serum thyroxine and TRAb underpinned diagnoses. The sample belongs to a study of T cells in Graves' hyperthyroidism and ophthalmopathy. As for the study in general: Peripheral blood was acquired at first diagnosis, ahead of any therapy whatsoever.

There were TCR beta CDR3 regions amplified from RNA transcripts. The HTBI primer set was used in a first-round RT-PCR of the TCR CDR3. MiXCR, run by TCRdb on the multiplex PCR reads, gives a single entry per CDR3 protein. The repertoire holds about 640,000 distinct CDR3 sequences, with around 20% as singletons. Material: blood. V and J are TRBV6-1 and TRBJ1-1, with 7 bases aligning to TRBD1. This receptor was identified in a man younger than 40 with Graves' ophthalmopathy. Here the CDR3 reads CASTYPPRGLGMNTEAFF. DNA of the CDR3: TGTGCCAGCACCTATCCCCCAAGGGGGCTCGGAATGAACACTGAAGCTTTCTTT.